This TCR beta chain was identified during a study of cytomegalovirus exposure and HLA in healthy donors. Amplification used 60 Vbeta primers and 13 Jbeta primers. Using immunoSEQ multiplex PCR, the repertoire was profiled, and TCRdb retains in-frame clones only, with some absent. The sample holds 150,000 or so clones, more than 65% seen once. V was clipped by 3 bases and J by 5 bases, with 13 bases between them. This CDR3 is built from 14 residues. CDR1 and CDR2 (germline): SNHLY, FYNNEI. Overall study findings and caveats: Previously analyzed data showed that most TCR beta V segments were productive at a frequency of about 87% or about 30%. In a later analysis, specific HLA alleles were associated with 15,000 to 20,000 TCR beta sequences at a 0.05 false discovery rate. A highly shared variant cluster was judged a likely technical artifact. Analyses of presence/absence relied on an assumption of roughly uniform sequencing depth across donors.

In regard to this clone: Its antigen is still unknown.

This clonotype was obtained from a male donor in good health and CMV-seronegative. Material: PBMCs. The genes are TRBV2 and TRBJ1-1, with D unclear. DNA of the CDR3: TGTGCCAGCAGTGATCGGGATTTGGGTACTGAAGCTTTCTTT. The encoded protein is CASSDRDLGTEAFF.